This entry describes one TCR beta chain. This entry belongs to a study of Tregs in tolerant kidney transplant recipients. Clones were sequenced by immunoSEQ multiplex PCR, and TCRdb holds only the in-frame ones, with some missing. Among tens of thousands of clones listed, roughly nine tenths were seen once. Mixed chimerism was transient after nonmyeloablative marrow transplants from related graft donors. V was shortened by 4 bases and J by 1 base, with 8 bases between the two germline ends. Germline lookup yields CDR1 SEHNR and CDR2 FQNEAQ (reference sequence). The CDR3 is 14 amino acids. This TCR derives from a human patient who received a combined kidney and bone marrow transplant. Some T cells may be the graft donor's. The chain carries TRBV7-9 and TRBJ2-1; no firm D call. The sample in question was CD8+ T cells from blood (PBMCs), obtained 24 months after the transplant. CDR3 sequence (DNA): TGTGCCAGCAGCTCTAGGTTGTCCTACAATGAGCAGTTCTTC. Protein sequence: CASSSRLSYNEQFF. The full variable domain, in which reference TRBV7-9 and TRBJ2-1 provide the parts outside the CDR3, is DTGVSQNPRHKITKRGQNVTFRCDPISEHNRLYWYRQTLGQGPEFLTYFQNEAQLEKSRLLSDRFSAERPKGSFSTLEIQRTEQGDSAMYLCASSSRLSYNEQFFGPGTRLTVL.